This TCR beta chain was recorded in a study of shared clonotypes between healthy human individuals. TCRdb's copy holds only in-frame clones and misses some; the assay was immunoSEQ multiplex PCR. Of 850,000 to 1,100,000 clones in the sample, roughly 80% were seen once. Germline loops: CDR1 MNHNS, CDR2 SASEGT. The CDR3 consists of 13 residues. The V gene lost 8 bases and the J gene lost 5 bases, with 15 bases spanning the gap. Caucasian adults residing in Nashville, Tennessee made up all the donors. CD4+ cells underwent separation, giving CD45RA+ naive and CD45RA-negative memory subsets. This clone was observed many times.

V usage is TRBV6-1 and J usage is TRBJ1-1, with D unclear. The source of this sequence is a man aged 18 to 30 in good health. Some clones in this sample may be carry-over from other donors' samples. The sequencing input was memory CD4+ T cells from PBMCs. Subset specified: CD45RA-negative fraction. The chain's CDR3 is CASPTSVLTEAFF. In DNA form, the CDR3 reads TGTGCCAGCCCCACGTCAGTTTTGACTGAAGCTTTCTTT.